These 29 T cell receptor beta chains share one sample of origin, sequenced in a study of PD-1 blockade in classical Hodgkin lymphoma. The patients all showed relapse after autologous stem cell transplantation, while their brentuximab vedotin exposure varied. Data came from immunoSEQ multiplex PCR; TCRdb stores just in-frame clones and leaves some out. The sample records 90,000 to 100,000 clones, 75% to 85% being singletons. Material: peripheral blood mononuclear cells (PBMCs), obtained before the second cycle of nivolumab. The receptors were gathered from a human donor with classical Hodgkin lymphoma.

This clone was observed a single time. This chain joins TRBV6-6 and TRBJ2-7, with a tentative D call TRBD2 (6 bases). The length of the CDR3 is 14 residues. Germline CDR1 reads MNHNY; CDR2 reads SVGAGI (reference sequence). Trimming left V 3 bases short and J 5 bases short, with 14 bases between. CDR3 region: CASSYSGGAHEQYF. The CDR3 DNA sequence: TGTGCCAGCAGTTATTCTGGCGGGGCACACGAGCAGTACTTC.

The rearrangement uses TRBV19 and TRBJ2-4; 7 bases fit TRBD1. Germline V gene data show CDR1 as LNHDA and CDR2 as SQIVND (reference sequence). V gave up 5 bases and J gave up 0 bases; unmatched junction bases: 7. The CDR3 length is 16 residues. The CDR3: CASSRGQTLAKNIQYF. The CDR3 DNA sequence: TGTGCCAGTAGTCGGGGACAGACTTTAGCCAAAAACATTCAGTACTTC.

The genes are TRBV5-1 and TRBJ2-7, with TRBD2 matching 9 bases. Germline values: CDR1 SGHRS, CDR2 YFSETQ. The CDR3 extends over 18 amino acids. The V segment lost 0 bases and the J segment 4 bases; nucleotides outside the gene matches: 14. CDR3: CASSLVVAGESIGYEQYF. The CDR3 DNA reads as TGCGCCAGCAGCTTGGTTGTAGCGGGAGAATCGATCGGGTACGAGCAGTACTTC.

V and J are TRBV10-3 and TRBJ2-1; D remains unclear. Germline V gene lookup returns CDR1 ENHRY and CDR2 SYGVKD. Trimming pared 0 bases from V and 2 bases from J, leaving 8 bases between. This CDR3 comprises 15 residues. The DNA for the CDR3 is TGTGCCATCAGTGAGTCAGGGTCAACCTACAATGAGCAGTTCTTC. Its protein is CAISESGSTYNEQFF.

The chain has TRBV7-2 and TRBJ2-5; no clear D. V lost 4 bases to trimming and J lost 1 base, with 10 bases between them. CDR1 is SGHTA and CDR2 is FQGNSA in the germline V gene. The CDR3 is 14 amino acids. The CDR3 sequence: CASSSLTVQETQYF. The CDR3 nucleotides read TGTGCCAGCAGCTCCTTGACGGTCCAAGAGACCCAGTACTTC.

This sequence joins TRBV5-4 and TRBJ1-1; D not resolved. The length of the CDR3 is 15 residues. Trimming left V 2 bases short and J 1 base short, with 12 bases between. Germline V CDR1 and CDR2: SGHNT, YYREEE (reference sequence). The CDR3 DNA follows: TGTGCCAGCAGCTTTTCCCTGTCGGGGAACACTGAAGCTTTCTTT. Its translation: CASSFSLSGNTEAFF.

The V and J genes are TRBV6-6 and TRBJ2-1, with unresolved D. Germline-derived CDR1 and CDR2 are MNHNY and SVGAGI (reference sequence). Trimming took 6 bases from V and 7 from J, leaving 7 bases between them. The CDR3 is 11 residues long. CDR3 sequence (DNA): TGTGCCAGCAGCTACGGTAATGAGCAGTTCTTC. Its translation: CASSYGNEQFF.

This chain connects TRBV7-9 to TRBJ1-4; the match to TRBD1 covers 7 bases. This CDR3 has 14 amino acids. Germline V gene sequence: CDR1 SEHNR, CDR2 FQNEAQ (reference sequence). After removal of 6 bases from V and 4 bases from J, the junction contained 5 bases not matched to a gene. For the CDR3, the DNA is TGTGCCAGCAGGTCGACAGGGAATAATGAAAAACTGTTTTTT. Translation: CASRSTGNNEKLFF.

The gene calls are TRBV28 and TRBJ2-7; D assignment may be TRBD1 or TRBD2 (7 bases each). Trimming took off 4 bases at V and 3 bases at J, with 19 bases between the two ends. The CDR3 sequence is 16 residues long. CDR1 and CDR2 (germline): MDHEN, SYDVKM. This CDR3 reads CASSSSTDREGYEQYF. DNA of the CDR3: TGTGCCAGCAGTTCCTCCACCGACAGGGAGGGCTACGAGCAGTACTTC.

This chain joins TRBV7-2 and TRBJ2-5; D might be TRBD2 (6 bases). CDR1 SGHTA and CDR2 FQGNSA come from the germline V gene. This CDR3 comprises 16 residues. The V and J ends lost 4 bases and 5 bases respectively, with 20 bases between them. The CDR3 coding sequence is TGTGCCAGCAGCTCTGGCGGGTGGCTCCGGGGGGAGACCCAGTACTTC. It encodes CASSSGGWLRGETQYF. The full variable domain, its missing parts supplied by reference TRBV7-2 and TRBJ2-5, is GAGVSQSPSNKVTEKGKDVELRCDPISGHTALYWYRQSLGQGLEFLIYFQGNSAPDKSGLPSDRFSAERTGGSVSTLTIQRTQQEDSAVYLCASSSGGWLRGETQYFGPGTRLLVL.

V gene TRBV19 combines with J gene TRBJ2-7; a weak D match, TRBD1 (7 bases). The germline CDR1 and CDR2 sequences are LNHDA and SQIVND (reference sequence). Trimming pared 4 bases from V and 6 bases from J, leaving 19 bases between. This CDR3 region has 15 residues. In DNA form, the CDR3 reads TGTGCCAGTAGTAGACGACAGGGACTTTGGTCCGAGCAGTACTTC. Its translation is CASSRRQGLWSEQYF.

The J gene is TRBJ2-5, the V gene TRBV5-5; D not resolved. This CDR3 is 13 amino acids long. Between the trimmed V and J ends, which lost 7 bases and 1 base, there was a span of 11 bases. CDR1 and CDR2 from the germline V gene are SGHKS and YYEKEE (reference sequence). The CDR3 is CASHVGSQETQYF. The CDR3, as DNA: TGTGCCAGCCACGTGGGAAGCCAAGAGACCCAGTACTTC.

The count of this clone is one. The chain joins TRBV11-2 to TRBJ1-1; the D gene is possibly TRBD1 (5 bases). The CDR3 is made up of 14 amino acids. Germline values: CDR1 SGHAT, CDR2 FQNNGV. V dropped 3 bases and J dropped 0 bases, with 8 bases sitting between them. CDR3 DNA sequence: TGTGCCAGCAGCTTGGGACCCATGAACACTGAAGCTTTCTTT. Its protein product is CASSLGPMNTEAFF. Based on the CDR3 plus reference TRBV11-2 and TRBJ1-1, the full variable domain is EAGVAQSPRYKIIEKRQSVAFWCNPISGHATLYWYQQILGQGPKLLIQFQNNGVVDDSQLPKDRFSAERLKGVDSTLKIQPAKLEDSAVYLCASSLGPMNTEAFFGQGTRLTVV.

This clone was counted a single time. V is TRBV1 and J is TRBJ1-2. TRBV1 is a recognized pseudogene. The CDR3 extends over 14 amino acids. The CDR3, as DNA: TGCACCAGCAGCCAAGAGTGGAGCACCTCTGGCTACACCTTC. Amino acid sequence: CTSSQEWSTSGYTF.

The chain uses TRBV30 and TRBJ1-3, with a possible D match to TRBD1 (5 bases). Trimming removed 5 bases at V and 0 bases at J, with 8 bases between. The CDR3 runs 13 residues. Germline CDR1 GTSNPN, CDR2 SVGIG (reference sequence). CDR3 DNA sequence: TGTGCCTGGGACGGGGCCTCTGGAAACACCATATATTTT. Amino acid sequence: CAWDGASGNTIYF.

V usage is TRBV2 and J usage is TRBJ1-5; 9 nucleotides match TRBD1. Germline V lookup: CDR1 SNHLY, CDR2 FYNNEI. This CDR3 comprises 15 residues. V gave up 6 bases and J gave up 6 bases; unmatched junction bases: 9. The CDR3 spells CASSLGQGIAQPQHF. Written as DNA, the CDR3 is TGTGCCAGCAGCCTGGGACAGGGAATAGCTCAGCCCCAGCATTTT.

The chain is built from TRBV4-3 and TRBJ2-1; D gene ambiguous. V lost 4 bases and J lost 0, with 10 bases in between. Germline values: CDR1 LGHNA, CDR2 YSLEER. The CDR3 is 15 amino acids. The CDR3 sequence: CASSLTAGSYNEQFF. The DNA for the CDR3 is TGCGCCAGCAGCCTGACTGCAGGCTCCTACAATGAGCAGTTCTTC.

The chain carries TRBV28 and TRBJ2-7; D tentatively fits TRBD1 or TRBD2 (6 bases each). The ends were cut back, 8 bases at V and 3 bases at J, with 17 bases in the middle. The CDR3 runs to 14 residues. Germline V gene lookup returns CDR1 MDHEN and CDR2 SYDVKM. The CDR3 sequence is CASLGASEYYEQYF. CDR3 in DNA: TGTGCCAGCCTGGGGGCTAGCGAATACTACGAGCAGTACTTC.

The chain recombines TRBV9 with TRBJ2-1; 8 nucleotides align to TRBD2. Germline V gene lookup returns CDR1 SGDLS and CDR2 YYNGEE. With V trimmed by 5 bases and J by 4 bases, 5 bases remained unmatched. The CDR3 is made up of 14 amino acids. CDR3 protein: CASSSSGAYNEQFF. CDR3 in DNA: TGTGCCAGCAGTAGTAGCGGGGCGTACAATGAGCAGTTCTTC.

V gene TRBV19 combines with J gene TRBJ2-1; D is unclear. CDR3 length: 13 amino acids. CDR1 and CDR2 (germline): LNHDA, SQIVND (reference sequence). V was pared by 5 bases and J by 4 bases, with 9 bases between. This chain's CDR3 is CASSLPPYNEQFF. For the CDR3, the DNA is TGTGCCAGTAGTCTCCCCCCGTACAATGAGCAGTTCTTC.

V usage is TRBV10-3 and J usage is TRBJ1-2; D is uncertain. Germline CDR1 is ENHRY and CDR2 is SYGVKD. V gave up 0 bases and J gave up 1 base, with 6 bases separating them. CDR3 length: 14 amino acids. Here the CDR3 DNA reads TGTGCCATCAGTGAGTCAATAGTTAACTATGGCTACACCTTC. This sequence encodes CAISESIVNYGYTF.

This chain links TRBV5-4 with TRBJ2-7; unclear D gene. The CDR3 length is 15 residues. V lost 0 bases, J lost 0 bases, and 10 bases lay in between. Germline V lookup: CDR1 SGHNT, CDR2 YYREEE (reference sequence). The CDR3 nucleotides read TGTGCCAGCAGCTTGGTGGGTGTCCTCTCCTACGAGCAGTACTTC. Its protein product is CASSLVGVLSYEQYF.

The chain couples TRBV30 to TRBJ1-2; D perhaps matches TRBD1 (5 bases). Looked up from germline, CDR1 is GTSNPN and CDR2 is SVGIG (reference sequence). Trimming removed 0 bases from V and 12 bases from J, with 14 bases in between. The length of the CDR3 is 12 residues. The CDR3 bases are TGTGCCTGGAGTGTGGGACCCATGGCTAACACCTTC. This codes for CAWSVGPMANTF.

Worth noting for this clone: At the DNA level, this CDR3 is encoded by other sequences in the same sample as well. The CDR3 sequence: CASSEGLGNTIYF. CDR3 DNA sequence: TGTGCCAGCAGTGAAGGCTTAGGAAACACCATATATTTT. V gene TRBV6-1 combines with J gene TRBJ1-3, with D unclear. Trimming took off 1 base at V and 4 bases at J, with 5 bases between the two ends. CDR1 and CDR2 (germline): MNHNS, SASEGT. The CDR3 contains 13 residues.

This chain uses TRBV7-9 with TRBJ2-2, with TRBD2 matching 8 bases. This CDR3 contains 15 residues. V lost 4 bases to trimming and J lost 7 bases; unmatched junction nucleotides: 8. CDR1 SEHNR and CDR2 FQNEAQ come from the germline V gene (reference sequence). DNA of the CDR3: TGTGCCAGCAGCTGGATTGGACTAGCCGGCGGGGAGCTGTTTTTT. Encoded protein: CASSWIGLAGGELFF.

The chain uses TRBV16 and TRBJ1-5; D may be TRBD1 (5 bases). The CDR3 has 14 amino acids. The germline V gene encodes CDR1 KGHSY and CDR2 FQNENV. V was cut by 2 bases and J by 6 bases, with 11 bases left in between. The CDR3 sequence: CASSQGGGGQPQHF. For the CDR3, the DNA is TGTGCCAGCAGCCAAGGTGGCGGGGGTCAGCCCCAGCATTTT.

The chain couples TRBV6-1 to TRBJ2-5; the match to TRBD2 covers 8 bases. Unmatched junction bases numbered 9, after V lost 3 bases and J lost 6 bases. The CDR3 has 15 amino acids. Germline loops: CDR1 MNHNS, CDR2 SASEGT. Here the CDR3 reads CASSEERLALQTQYF. In nucleotides, the CDR3 is TGTGCCAGCAGTGAGGAGAGACTAGCGTTGCAGACCCAGTACTTC.

This chain connects TRBV6-1 to TRBJ2-7, with D possibly matching TRBD1 (6 bases). Trimming removed 5 bases from V and 1 base from J, with 12 bases in between. This CDR3 is built from 14 residues. From germline, CDR1 is MNHNS and CDR2 SASEGT. The chain's CDR3 is CASSQGPRSYEQYF. The DNA for the CDR3 is TGTGCCAGCAGTCAGGGGCCCCGATCCTACGAGCAGTACTTC.

This sequence joins TRBV25-1 and TRBJ1-2; D remains unclear. Germline V CDR1 and CDR2: MGHDK, SYGVNS. The CDR3 is 11 amino acids. Trimming pared 6 bases from V and 7 bases from J, leaving 9 bases between. CDR3 amino acids: CASREKGGYTF. For the CDR3, the DNA is TGTGCCAGCAGGGAAAAGGGTGGCTACACCTTC.